Listed below are T cell receptor beta chains from one sample, sequenced in a study of shared clonotypes between healthy human individuals. Sequenced by immunoSEQ multiplex PCR; TCRdb stores in-frame clones only, minus some. The sample consists of fewer than 650,000 clones, roughly 79% of them appearing once. Sequenced sample: PBMCs. The receptors come from a woman between 35 and 50 years old in good health. Some clones in this sample may be carry-over from other donors' samples. The CDR3 runs from the conserved cysteine through the conserved F or W. A D gene is named only where the DNA matches it firmly. Not all rows give a size; the values are once, few, many and, for expanded clones, a class.

j_gene: TRBJ2-3; v_gene: TRBV13; d_gene: .; abundance: .; CDR3nt: TGTGCCAGCAGCCCCATCCCTCGCGGTATGGATACGCAGTATTTT; CDR3aa: CASSPIPRGMDTQYF
j_gene: TRBJ2-1; v_gene: TRBV18; d_gene: .; abundance: .; CDR3nt: TGTGCCGGCTCTAGAGGAGAGCAAGAAGTGCAGTTCTTC; CDR3aa: CAGSRGEQEVQFF
j_gene: TRBJ2-7; v_gene: TRBV5-4; d_gene: .; abundance: .; CDR3nt: TGTGCCAGCAGCATCGACGCCCACTACGAGCAGTACTTC; CDR3aa: CASSIDAHYEQYF
j_gene: TRBJ1-4; v_gene: TRBV27; d_gene: .; abundance: .; CDR3nt: TGTGCCAGCAGTTTATCGATGCGGGGCTCGGCTGAAAAACTGTTTTTT; CDR3aa: CASSLSMRGSAEKLFF
j_gene: TRBJ1-3; v_gene: TRBV9; d_gene: .; abundance: .; CDR3nt: TGTGCCAGCAGCGGACAGGCCCACTCTGGAAACACCATATATTTT; CDR3aa: CASSGQAHSGNTIYF
j_gene: TRBJ1-4; v_gene: TRBV19; d_gene: .; abundance: .; CDR3nt: TGTGCCAGTAGTCGACCTTTAACTAATGAAAAACTGTTTTTT; CDR3aa: CASSRPLTNEKLFF
j_gene: TRBJ2-5; v_gene: TRBV5-1; d_gene: .; abundance: .; CDR3nt: TGCGCCAGCAGCTTCGCGGAACAAGAGACCCAGTACTTC; CDR3aa: CASSFAEQETQYF
j_gene: TRBJ2-2; v_gene: TRBV18; d_gene: .; abundance: .; CDR3nt: TGTGCCAGCTCACCAAGGTCGGGGGAAACGAACACCGGGGAGCTGTTTTTT; CDR3aa: CASSPRSGETNTGELFF
j_gene: TRBJ2-1; v_gene: TRBV27; d_gene: TRBD2; abundance: .; CDR3nt: TGTGCCAGCACGTTAGCGGGAGCCTACAATGAGCAGTTCTTC; CDR3aa: CASTLAGAYNEQFF
j_gene: TRBJ2-1; v_gene: TRBV10-3; d_gene: .; abundance: once; CDR3nt: TGTGCCATCAGTGAGTCGAGAGGCACTAGCCATGAGCAGTTCTTC; CDR3aa: CAISESRGTSHEQFF
j_gene: TRBJ1-1; v_gene: TRBV7-3; d_gene: .; abundance: few; CDR3nt: TGTGCCAGCAGCTCACAGGGGAACACTGAAGCTTTCTTT; CDR3aa: CASSSQGNTEAFF
j_gene: TRBJ2-3; v_gene: TRBV7-9; d_gene: .; abundance: few; CDR3nt: TGTGCCAGCGGAACACAAGCAGATACGCAGTATTTT; CDR3aa: CASGTQADTQYF
j_gene: TRBJ2-7; v_gene: TRBV27; d_gene: .; abundance: few; CDR3nt: TGTGCCAGCAGGCGCCCCGGCTACGAGCAGTACTTC; CDR3aa: CASRRPGYEQYF
j_gene: TRBJ1-1; v_gene: TRBV11-2; d_gene: .; abundance: .; CDR3nt: TGTGCCAGCAGCCCCCGGAGGAGTGGTGAAGCTTTCTTT; CDR3aa: CASSPRRSGEAFF
j_gene: TRBJ1-1; v_gene: TRBV29-1; d_gene: .; abundance: .; CDR3nt: TGCAGCGTTTGGCCTCCCGACAGCCTCGCTGAAGCTTTCTTT; CDR3aa: CSVWPPDSLAEAFF
j_gene: TRBJ2-2; v_gene: TRBV29-1; d_gene: .; abundance: .; CDR3nt: TGCAGCGGGGGGAACACCGGGGAGCTGTTTTTT; CDR3aa: CSGGNTGELFF
j_gene: TRBJ1-4; v_gene: TRBV15; d_gene: .; abundance: .; CDR3nt: TGTGCCACCAGCAGAGATCCCCAGACTAATGAAAAACTGTTTTTT; CDR3aa: CATSRDPQTNEKLFF
j_gene: TRBJ1-1; v_gene: TRBV18; d_gene: TRBD1; abundance: .; CDR3nt: TGTGCCAGCTCACCGGGACAGGGGGCTAACACTGAAGCTTTCTTT; CDR3aa: CASSPGQGANTEAFF
j_gene: TRBJ2-3; v_gene: TRBV27; d_gene: TRBD2; abundance: .; CDR3nt: TGTGCCAGCTCCATAGCGGGAGGCACAGATACGCAGTATTTT; CDR3aa: CASSIAGGTDTQYF
j_gene: TRBJ1-2; v_gene: TRBV4-1; d_gene: .; abundance: .; CDR3nt: TGCGCCAGCAGCCTGACGGGGAACTATGGCTACACCTTC; CDR3aa: CASSLTGNYGYTF
j_gene: TRBJ2-1; v_gene: TRBV11-1; d_gene: .; abundance: .; CDR3nt: TGTGCCAGCAGCCCGGACAGCAATGAGCAGTTCTTC; CDR3aa: CASSPDSNEQFF
j_gene: TRBJ2-5; v_gene: TRBV5-1; d_gene: .; abundance: .; CDR3nt: TGCGCCAGCAGCTTGGAAGGGGCGACCCAGTACTTC; CDR3aa: CASSLEGATQYF
j_gene: TRBJ2-7; v_gene: TRBV2; d_gene: TRBD2; abundance: .; CDR3nt: TGTGCCAGCAGCCCAATGGGCTGGGACCGAGGATCGGGAGGTGTCCCCTACGAGCAGTACTTC; CDR3aa: CASSPMGWDRGSGGVPYEQYF
j_gene: TRBJ2-2; v_gene: TRBV4-3; d_gene: .; abundance: .; CDR3nt: TGCGCCAGCAGCCAAGGGACCAGGGTGTCCGGGGAGCTGTTTTTT; CDR3aa: CASSQGTRVSGELFF
j_gene: TRBJ2-1; v_gene: TRBV19; d_gene: TRBD2; abundance: .; CDR3nt: TGTGCCAGTAGTGGGAGGTTGGGGACTAGCCTCTACAATGAGCAGTTCTTC; CDR3aa: CASSGRLGTSLYNEQFF
j_gene: TRBJ2-7; v_gene: TRBV5-1; d_gene: .; abundance: .; CDR3nt: TGCGCCAGCAGCTCTGAGGTCTCCTACGAGCAGTACTTC; CDR3aa: CASSSEVSYEQYF
j_gene: TRBJ2-7; v_gene: TRBV7-2; d_gene: TRBD2; abundance: few; CDR3nt: TGTGCCAGCAGCTTAAGGCTAGCGGGCTACGAGCAGTACTTC; CDR3aa: CASSLRLAGYEQYF
j_gene: TRBJ1-1; v_gene: TRBV7-2; d_gene: .; abundance: .; CDR3nt: TGTGCCAGCAGCTCTAACATGAACACTGAAGCTTTCTTT; CDR3aa: CASSSNMNTEAFF
j_gene: TRBJ2-3; v_gene: TRBV19; d_gene: TRBD2; abundance: .; CDR3nt: TGTGCCAGTAGTTTCCCCCCCGGGGGAGCGGGGGGCACAGATACGCAGTATTTT; CDR3aa: CASSFPPGGAGGTDTQYF
j_gene: TRBJ2-7; v_gene: TRBV9; d_gene: .; abundance: .; CDR3nt: TGTGCCAGCAGCGTGGCCCTGGAGCCCTCCTACGAGCAGTACTTC; CDR3aa: CASSVALEPSYEQYF
j_gene: TRBJ2-3; v_gene: TRBV19; d_gene: .; abundance: .; CDR3nt: TGTGCCAGTAGCCCCGACAGCACAGATACGCAGTATTTT; CDR3aa: CASSPDSTDTQYF